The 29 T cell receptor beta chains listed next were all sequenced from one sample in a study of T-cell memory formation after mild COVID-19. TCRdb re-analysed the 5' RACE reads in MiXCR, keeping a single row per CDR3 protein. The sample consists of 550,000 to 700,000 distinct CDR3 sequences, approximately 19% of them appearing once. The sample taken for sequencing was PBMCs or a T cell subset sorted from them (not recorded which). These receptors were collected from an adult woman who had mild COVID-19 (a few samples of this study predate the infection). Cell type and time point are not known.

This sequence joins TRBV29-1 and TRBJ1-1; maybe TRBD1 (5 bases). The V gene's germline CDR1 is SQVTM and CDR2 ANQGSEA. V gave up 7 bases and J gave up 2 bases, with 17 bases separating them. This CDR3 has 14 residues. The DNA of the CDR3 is TGCAGCGCCACGGGGACGGCGGGCAACACTGAAGCTTTCTTT. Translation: CSATGTAGNTEAFF.

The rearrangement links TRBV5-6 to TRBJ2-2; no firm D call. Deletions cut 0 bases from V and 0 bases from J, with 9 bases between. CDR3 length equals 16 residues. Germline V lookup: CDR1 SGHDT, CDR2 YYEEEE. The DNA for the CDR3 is TGTGCCAGCAGCTTGGTGGGGTCCACGAACACCGGGGAGCTGTTTTTT. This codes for CASSLVGSTNTGELFF.

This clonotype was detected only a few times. DNA for the CDR3: TGTGCCAGCACCACTAGGTTGACCCCTAATGAGCAGTTCTTC. Translation gives CASTTRLTPNEQFF. The chain recombines TRBV12-3 or TRBV12-4 with TRBJ2-1; tentatively, D is TRBD2 (5 bases). CDR3 length: 14 residues. The V and J ends lost 7 bases and 7 bases respectively, with 17 bases between them.

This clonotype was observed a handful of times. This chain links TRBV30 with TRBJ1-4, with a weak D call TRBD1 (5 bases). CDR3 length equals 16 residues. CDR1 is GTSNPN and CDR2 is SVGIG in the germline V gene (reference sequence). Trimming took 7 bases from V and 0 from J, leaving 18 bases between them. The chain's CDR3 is CAFDSWGRSTNEKLFF. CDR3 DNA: TGTGCCTTCGACTCGTGGGGCAGATCAACTAATGAAAAACTGTTTTTT.

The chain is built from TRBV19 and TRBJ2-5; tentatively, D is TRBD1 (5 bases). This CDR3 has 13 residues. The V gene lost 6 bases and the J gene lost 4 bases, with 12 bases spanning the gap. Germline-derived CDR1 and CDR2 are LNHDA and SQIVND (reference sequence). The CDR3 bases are TGTGCCAGTAGAGAAGGCCAGGGAGAGACCCAGTACTTC. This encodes CASREGQGETQYF.

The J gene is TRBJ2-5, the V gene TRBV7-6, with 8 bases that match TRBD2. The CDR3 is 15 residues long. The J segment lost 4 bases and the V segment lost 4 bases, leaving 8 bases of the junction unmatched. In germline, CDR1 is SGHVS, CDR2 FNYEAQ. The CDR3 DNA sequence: TGTGCCAGCAGCTCTATCGGACTAGCACCAGAGACCCAGTACTTC. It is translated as CASSSIGLAPETQYF.

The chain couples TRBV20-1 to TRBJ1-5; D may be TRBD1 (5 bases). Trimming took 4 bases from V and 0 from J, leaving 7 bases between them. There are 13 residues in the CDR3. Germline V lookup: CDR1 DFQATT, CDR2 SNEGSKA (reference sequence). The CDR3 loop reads CSATGTSNQPQHF. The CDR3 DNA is TGCAGTGCTACAGGGACTAGCAATCAGCCCCAGCATTTT.

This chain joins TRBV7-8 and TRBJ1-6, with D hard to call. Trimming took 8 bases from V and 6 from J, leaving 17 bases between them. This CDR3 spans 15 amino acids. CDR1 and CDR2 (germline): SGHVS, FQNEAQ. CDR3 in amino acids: CASGIREQANSPLHF. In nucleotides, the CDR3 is TGTGCCAGCGGTATCCGGGAACAAGCTAATTCACCCCTCCACTTT.

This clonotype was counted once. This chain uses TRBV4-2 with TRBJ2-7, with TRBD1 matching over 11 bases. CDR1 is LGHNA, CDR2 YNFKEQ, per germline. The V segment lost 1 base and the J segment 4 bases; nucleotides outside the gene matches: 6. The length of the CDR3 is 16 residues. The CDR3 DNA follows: TGTGCCAGCAGCCAAGCGGGGACAGGGGGGGGATACGAGCAGTACTTC. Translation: CASSQAGTGGGYEQYF.

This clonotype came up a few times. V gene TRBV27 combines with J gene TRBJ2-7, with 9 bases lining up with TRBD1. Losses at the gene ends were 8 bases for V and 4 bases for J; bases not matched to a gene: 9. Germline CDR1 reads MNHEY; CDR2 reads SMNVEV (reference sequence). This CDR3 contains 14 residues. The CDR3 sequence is CASAGTGRMYEQYF. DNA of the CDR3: TGTGCCAGCGCAGGGACAGGGAGAATGTACGAGCAGTACTTC.

The CDR3 is CASRVSRTASYEQYF. CDR3 nucleotides: TGTGCCAGCAGAGTTTCCCGGACAGCCTCCTACGAGCAGTACTTC. The chain links TRBV6-1 to TRBJ2-7; maybe TRBD1 (6 bases). Trimming stripped 6 bases from V and 0 bases from J, with 15 bases between. Germline V lookup: CDR1 MNHNS, CDR2 SASEGT. The CDR3 has 15 residues.

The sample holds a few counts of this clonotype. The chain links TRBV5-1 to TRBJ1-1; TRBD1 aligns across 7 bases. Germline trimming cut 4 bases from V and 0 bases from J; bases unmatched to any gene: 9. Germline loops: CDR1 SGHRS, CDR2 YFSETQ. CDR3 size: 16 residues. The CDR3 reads CASSDGDRSLNTEAFF. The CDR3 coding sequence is TGCGCCAGCAGCGACGGGGACAGAAGCCTGAACACTGAAGCTTTCTTT.

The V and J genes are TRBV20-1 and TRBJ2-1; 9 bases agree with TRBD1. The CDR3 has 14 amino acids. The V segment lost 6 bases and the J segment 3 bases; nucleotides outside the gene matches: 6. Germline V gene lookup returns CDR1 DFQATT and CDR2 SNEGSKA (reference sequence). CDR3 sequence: CSAGDRVGYNEQFF. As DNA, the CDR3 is TGCAGTGCGGGGGACAGGGTTGGCTACAATGAGCAGTTCTTC.

CDR3 DNA: TGCAGTGCTGCCGGTATCACTACCATATACGAGCAGTACTTC. It is translated as CSAAGITTIYEQYF. V gene TRBV20-1 combines with J gene TRBJ2-7; D gene unclear. Looked up from germline, CDR1 is DFQATT and CDR2 is SNEGSKA (reference sequence). The CDR3 consists of 14 residues. V gave up 5 bases and J gave up 4 bases, with 18 bases separating them.

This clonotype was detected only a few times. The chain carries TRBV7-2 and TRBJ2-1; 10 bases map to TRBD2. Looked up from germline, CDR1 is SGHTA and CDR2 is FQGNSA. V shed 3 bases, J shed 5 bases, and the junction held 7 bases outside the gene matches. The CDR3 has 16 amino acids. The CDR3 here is CASSFYLAGENNEQFF. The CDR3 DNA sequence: TGTGCCAGCAGCTTTTACCTAGCGGGAGAAAACAATGAGCAGTTCTTC.

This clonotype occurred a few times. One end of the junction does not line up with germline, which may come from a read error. The CDR3 sequence: CASSLSSGARLF. CDR3 coding DNA: TGTGCCAGCAGCTTAAGTAGCGGGGCGAGACTCTTC. The genes are TRBV7-2 and TRBJ2-7, with 8 bases fitting TRBD2. Germline V gene data show CDR1 as SGHTA and CDR2 as FQGNSA. The CDR3 loop spans 12 amino acids.

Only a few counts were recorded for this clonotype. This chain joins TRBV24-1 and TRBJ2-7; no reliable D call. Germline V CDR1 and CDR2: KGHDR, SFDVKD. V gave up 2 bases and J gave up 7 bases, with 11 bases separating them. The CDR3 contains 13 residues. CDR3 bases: TGTGCCACCAGTGATTCCACGACAAAAGAGCAGTACTTC. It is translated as CATSDSTTKEQYF.

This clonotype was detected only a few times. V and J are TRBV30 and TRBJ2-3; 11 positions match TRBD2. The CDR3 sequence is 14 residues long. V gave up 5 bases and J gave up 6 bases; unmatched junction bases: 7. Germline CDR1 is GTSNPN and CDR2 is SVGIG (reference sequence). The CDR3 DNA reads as TGTGCCTGGGGAGCTAGCGGGGGGATGGATACGCAGTATTTT. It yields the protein CAWGASGGMDTQYF.

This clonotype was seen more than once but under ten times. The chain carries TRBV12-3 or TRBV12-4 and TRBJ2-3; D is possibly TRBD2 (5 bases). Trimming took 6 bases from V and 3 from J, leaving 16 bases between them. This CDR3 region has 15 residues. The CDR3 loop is CASSSRRGGTDTQYF. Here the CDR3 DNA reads TGTGCCAGCAGCTCACGTCGGGGTGGGACAGATACGCAGTATTTT.

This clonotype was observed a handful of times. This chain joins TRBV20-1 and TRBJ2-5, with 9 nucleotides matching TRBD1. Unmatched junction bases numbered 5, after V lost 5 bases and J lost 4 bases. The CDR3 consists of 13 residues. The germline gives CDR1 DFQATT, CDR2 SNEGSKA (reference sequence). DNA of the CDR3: TGCAGTGCTCCAAAGACAGGGGGAGAGACCCAGTACTTC. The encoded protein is CSAPKTGGETQYF.

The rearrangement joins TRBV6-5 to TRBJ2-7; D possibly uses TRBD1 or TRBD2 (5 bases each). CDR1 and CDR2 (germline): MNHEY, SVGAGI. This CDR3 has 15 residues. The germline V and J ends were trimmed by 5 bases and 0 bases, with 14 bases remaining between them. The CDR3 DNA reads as TGTGCCAGCAGTCCCCAGTCAGGGAGCTCCTACGAGCAGTACTTC. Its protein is CASSPQSGSSYEQYF.

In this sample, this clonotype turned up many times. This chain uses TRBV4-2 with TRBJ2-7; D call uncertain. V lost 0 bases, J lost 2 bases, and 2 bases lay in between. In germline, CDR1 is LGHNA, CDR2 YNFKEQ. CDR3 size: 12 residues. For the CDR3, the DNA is TGTGCCAGCAGCCAAGACGCCTACGAGCAGTACTTC. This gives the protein CASSQDAYEQYF.

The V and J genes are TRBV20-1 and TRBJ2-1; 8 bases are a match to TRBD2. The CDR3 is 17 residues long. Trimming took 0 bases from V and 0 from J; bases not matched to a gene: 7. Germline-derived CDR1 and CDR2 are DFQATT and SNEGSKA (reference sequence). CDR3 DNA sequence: TGCAGTGCTAGAGATCCAGCGGGGGAAAGCTCCTACAATGAGCAGTTCTTC. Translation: CSARDPAGESSYNEQFF.

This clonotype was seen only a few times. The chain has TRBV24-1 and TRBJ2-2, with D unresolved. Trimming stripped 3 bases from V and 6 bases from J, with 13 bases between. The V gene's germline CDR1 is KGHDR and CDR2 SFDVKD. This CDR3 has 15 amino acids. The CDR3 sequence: CATSDTYAVPGELFF. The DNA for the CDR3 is TGTGCCACCAGTGATACCTATGCGGTCCCCGGGGAGCTGTTTTTT.

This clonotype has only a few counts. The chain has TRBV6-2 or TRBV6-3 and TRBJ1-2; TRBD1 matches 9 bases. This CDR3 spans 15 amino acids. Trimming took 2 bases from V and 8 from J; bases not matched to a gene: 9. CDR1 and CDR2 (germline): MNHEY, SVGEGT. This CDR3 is CASSYAGQGGNGYTF. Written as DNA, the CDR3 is TGTGCCAGCAGTTACGCGGGACAGGGAGGAAACGGCTACACCTTC.

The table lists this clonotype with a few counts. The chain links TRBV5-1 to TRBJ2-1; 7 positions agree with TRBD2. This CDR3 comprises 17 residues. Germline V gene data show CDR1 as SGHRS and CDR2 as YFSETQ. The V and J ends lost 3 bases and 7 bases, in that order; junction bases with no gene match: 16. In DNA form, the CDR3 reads TGCGCCAGCAGCTCGGGACCGGGACTAAAAGACTCTAATGAGCAGTTCTTC. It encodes CASSSGPGLKDSNEQFF.

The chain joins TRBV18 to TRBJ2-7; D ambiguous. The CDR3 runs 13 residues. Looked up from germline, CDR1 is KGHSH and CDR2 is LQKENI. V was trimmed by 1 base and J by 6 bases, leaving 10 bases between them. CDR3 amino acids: CASSPRRSGEQYF. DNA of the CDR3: TGTGCCAGCTCACCACGTCGATCCGGCGAGCAGTACTTC.

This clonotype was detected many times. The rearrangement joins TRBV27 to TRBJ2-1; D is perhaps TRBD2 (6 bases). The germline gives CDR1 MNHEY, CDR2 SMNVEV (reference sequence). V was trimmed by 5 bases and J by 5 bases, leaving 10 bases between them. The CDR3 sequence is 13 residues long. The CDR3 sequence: CASSPGLNNEQFF. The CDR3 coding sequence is TGTGCCAGCAGTCCGGGACTTAACAATGAGCAGTTCTTC.

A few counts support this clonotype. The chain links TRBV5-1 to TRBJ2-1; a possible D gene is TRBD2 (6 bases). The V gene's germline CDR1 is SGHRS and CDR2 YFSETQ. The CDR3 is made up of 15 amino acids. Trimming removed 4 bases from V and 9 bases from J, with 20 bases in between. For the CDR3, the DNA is TGCGCCAGCAGCACCGGGACTCTCCCTACGGCTGAGCAGTTCTTC. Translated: CASSTGTLPTAEQFF.